This TCR beta chain came from a study of blood T cell repertoires in COVID-19. Study-wide context: Sites across the United States, Italy and Spain contributed samples from acute and convalescent COVID-19.

Sequencing used immunoSEQ multiplex PCR; TCRdb keeps in-frame clones, though not all of them. The sample lists around 41,000 clones, approximately 91% occurring once. This CDR3 is built from 16 residues. The germline gives CDR1 SGHRS, CDR2 YFSETQ. Trimming cost V 4 bases and J 4 bases, with 19 bases left between them. This TCR derives from a woman aged 25 to 39 in a cohort sampled during active COVID-19. The chain uses TRBV5-1 and TRBJ2-3, with a possible D match to TRBD2 (6 bases). Sequencing was done on a sample of peripheral blood. The CDR3 sequence: CASSPPPSVGADTQYF. The CDR3 DNA follows: TGCGCCAGCAGCCCCCCCCCTAGCGTGGGGGCAGATACGCAGTATTTT.